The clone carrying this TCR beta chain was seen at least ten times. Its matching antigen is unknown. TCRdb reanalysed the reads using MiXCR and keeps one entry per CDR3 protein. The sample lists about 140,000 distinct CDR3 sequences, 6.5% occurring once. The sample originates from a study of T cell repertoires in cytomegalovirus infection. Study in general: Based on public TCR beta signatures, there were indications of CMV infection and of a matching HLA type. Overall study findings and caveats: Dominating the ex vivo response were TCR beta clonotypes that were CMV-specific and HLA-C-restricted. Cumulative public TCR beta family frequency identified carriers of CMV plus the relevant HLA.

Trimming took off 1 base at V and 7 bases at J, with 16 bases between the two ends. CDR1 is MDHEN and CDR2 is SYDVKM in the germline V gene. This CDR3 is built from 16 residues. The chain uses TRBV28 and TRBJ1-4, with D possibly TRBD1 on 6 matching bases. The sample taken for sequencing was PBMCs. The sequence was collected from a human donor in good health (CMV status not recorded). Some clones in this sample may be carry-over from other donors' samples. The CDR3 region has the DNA TGTGCCAGCAGTTTATTATCAGGGGCTCATAGTGAAAAACTGTTTTTT. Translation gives CASSLLSGAHSEKLFF.